These 10 T cell receptor beta chains share one sample of origin, sequenced in a study of siplizumab effects on memory and regulatory T cells (dated by TCRdb to between 2018 and 2020). Library prep was done by the immunoSEQ multiplex PCR assay. TCRdb holds this immuneACCESS table with in-frame rearrangements only. Some clones are missing; in checked studies, unresolved V genes explain under half, and the rest has no known cause. The sample table contains about 56,000 clones; only one count was recorded for about 97% of them. Roughly 1.1% of the sample belongs to the ten largest clones. The sample taken for sequencing was naive CD8+ T cells sorted from blood. What this sample's cell subset or site label stands for: unstimulated naive T cells. These receptors were obtained from a human donor in good health.

The gene calls are TRBV9 and TRBJ2-2; 8 bases line up with TRBD2. The CDR3 contains 18 residues. Germline loops: CDR1 SGDLS, CDR2 YYNGEE. V dropped 0 bases and J dropped 3; count of bases not matched to a gene: 10. For the CDR3, the DNA is TGTGCCAGCAGCGTAGCGAGACTAGCGCTTTCGGACACCGGGGAGCTGTTTTTT. Translated, it gives CASSVARLALSDTGELFF.

V is TRBV13 and J is TRBJ1-2; no clear D. The CDR3 totals 15 residues. The V end was cut by 5 bases, the J end by 4 bases, with 17 bases between. In germline, CDR1 is PRHDT, CDR2 FYEKMQ (reference sequence). CDR3 nucleotides: TGTGCCAGCAGCCAACTGCAGGTCGCCAGCTATGGCTACACCTTC. It is translated as CASSQLQVASYGYTF.

The genes are TRBV9 and TRBJ2-5; 9 bases align to TRBD2. Germline CDR1 and CDR2: SGDLS and YYNGEE. V lost 4 bases and J lost 7; bases outside the gene matches: 14. The length of the CDR3 is 16 residues. As DNA, the CDR3 is TGTGCCAGCAGCACCAGGGGTGCGGGAGGGCCGGTGACCCAGTACTTC. The encoded protein is CASSTRGAGGPVTQYF.

This clone was recorded only once. The rearrangement joins TRBV28 to TRBJ2-7; 8 bases align to TRBD2. J lost 6 bases, V lost 4 bases, and 17 bases had no gene match. Germline V lookup: CDR1 MDHEN, CDR2 SYDVKM. This CDR3 has 17 residues. CDR3 nucleotide sequence: TGTGCCAGCAGTTCCATCAGGAGCGGGGGAATTTTGGGCGAGCAGTACTTC. It codes for CASSSIRSGGILGEQYF.

Points on this clone: No DNA is shown, since the ends of the CDR3 on it are uncertain; the CDR3 is the one TCRdb lists. This rearrangement joins TRBV6-5 to TRBJ2-1; the D segment call TRBD2 is taken from the table without a DNA check. Germline loops: CDR1 MNHEY, CDR2 SVGAGI. A total of 16 residues make up the CDR3, ends included. The CDR3 loop is CVSSSSTGSSYNEQFF.

The chain uses TRBV30 and TRBJ2-5; 10 positions agree with TRBD2. In germline, CDR1 is GTSNPN, CDR2 SVGIG (reference sequence). Losses at the gene ends were 2 bases for V and 3 bases for J; bases not matched to a gene: 6. This CDR3 is built from 15 residues. CDR3 DNA: TGTGCCTGGAGTCCGCGGACTAGCGGAGAAGAGACCCAGTACTTC. This encodes CAWSPRTSGEETQYF.

This chain connects TRBV29-1 to TRBJ2-7; TRBD2 might be the D (5 bases). The CDR3 runs 11 residues. Germline CDR1 reads SQVTM; CDR2 reads ANQGSEA. With 3 bases removed from V and 4 bases from J, the gap between germline ends came to 7 bases. The CDR3 nucleotides read TGCAGCGTTGATGAGCGGTACGAGCAGTACTTC. Protein product: CSVDERYEQYF.

CDR3 residues: CASSLSPAGSTDTQYF. The CDR3, as DNA: TGTGCCAGCAGTTTATCGCCAGCGGGGAGCACAGATACGCAGTATTTT. The chain uses TRBV27 and TRBJ2-3, with 7 bases identical to TRBD2. Looked up from germline, CDR1 is MNHEY and CDR2 is SMNVEV (reference sequence). Unmatched junction bases numbered 3, after V lost 0 bases and J lost 0 bases. The CDR3 totals 16 residues.

This chain links TRBV6-1 with TRBJ2-1, with 7 bases fitting TRBD2. CDR1 and CDR2 (germline): MNHNS, SASEGT. The CDR3 covers 17 residues. V was pared by 0 bases and J by 8 bases, with 13 bases of the junction left unmatched. CDR3 nucleotides: TGTGCCAGCAGTGAAGCATTTGGGAGGGCCTGGTTTTATGAGCAGTTCTTC. Encoded protein: CASSEAFGRAWFYEQFF.

The rearrangement joins TRBV4-3 to TRBJ2-1, with 11 bases fitting TRBD2. With 0 bases clipped from V and 9 bases from J, the junction kept 10 bases outside the gene matches. The germline CDR1 and CDR2 sequences are LGHNA and YSLEER. The CDR3 consists of 17 residues. DNA of the CDR3: TGCGCCAGCAGCCAAGATGGTGAACTAGCGGGAGATGTTGAGCAGTTCTTC. It encodes CASSQDGELAGDVEQFF.